This T cell receptor beta chain stems from a study of T cell changes during pregnancy in multiple sclerosis. CDR1 and CDR2 from the germline V gene are GTSNPN and SVGIG (reference sequence). This CDR3 is built from 10 residues. The V end was cut by 2 bases, the J end by 8 bases, with 6 bases between. Method: immunoSEQ multiplex PCR; TCRdb's copy keeps in-frame clones and lacks some. The data hold fewer than 35,000 clones, with under 95% observed a single time. This chain joins TRBV30 and TRBJ1-1; D is unresolved. The sample here was CD4+ T cells from peripheral blood mononuclear cells, taken after pregnancy. The clonotype comes from a female donor with multiple sclerosis, enrolled in a pregnancy study. The CDR3 here is CAWSKTEAFF. The CDR3 nucleotides are TGTGCCTGGAGTAAAACAGAAGCTTTCTTT.